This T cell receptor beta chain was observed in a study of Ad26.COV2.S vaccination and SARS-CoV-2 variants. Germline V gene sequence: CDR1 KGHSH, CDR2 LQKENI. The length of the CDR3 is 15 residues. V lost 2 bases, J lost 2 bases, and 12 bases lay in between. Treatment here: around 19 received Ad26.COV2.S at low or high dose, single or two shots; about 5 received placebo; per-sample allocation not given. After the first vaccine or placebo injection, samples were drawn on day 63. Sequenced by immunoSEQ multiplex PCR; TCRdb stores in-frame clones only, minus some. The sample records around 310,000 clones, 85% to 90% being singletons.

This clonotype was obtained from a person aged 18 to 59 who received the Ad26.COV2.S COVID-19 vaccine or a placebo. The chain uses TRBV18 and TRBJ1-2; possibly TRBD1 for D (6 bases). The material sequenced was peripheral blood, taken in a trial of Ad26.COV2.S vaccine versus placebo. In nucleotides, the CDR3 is TGTGCCAGCTCACCAACAAGGGGGTCCAACTATGGCTACACCTTC. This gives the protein CASSPTRGSNYGYTF.